Below, 5 T cell receptor beta chains from the same sample are listed, as sequenced in a study of T cells in Graves' hyperthyroidism and ophthalmopathy. TCR beta CDR3 sequences were amplified from RNA transcripts. Initially, a first-round RT-PCR of the TCR CDR3 employed the HTBI primer set. MiXCR was run by TCRdb on the multiplex PCR reads, yielding one entry per CDR3 protein. This table has about 420,000 distinct CDR3 sequences, 15% to 19% appearing once. Sequenced input: blood. The receptors stem from a young woman with Graves' hyperthyroidism.

This clonotype turned up a few times. This chain joins TRBV5-6 and TRBJ2-7; 9 bases agree with TRBD2. CDR3 size: 16 residues. Germline V lookup: CDR1 SGHDT, CDR2 YYEEEE. J was trimmed by 0 bases and V by 0 bases; bases with no gene match: 4. CDR3 in DNA: TGTGCCAGCAGCTTGGCAGCGGGGGGCCTCTCCTACGAGCAGTACTTC. Translating it yields CASSLAAGGLSYEQYF.

The chain joins TRBV6-7 to TRBJ1-5; D remains unclear. TRBV6-7 is placed among ORFs of uncertain function. Trimming stripped 4 bases from V and 4 bases from J, with 8 bases between. This CDR3 is built from 13 residues. The CDR3 sequence is CASSSDGNQPQHF. The CDR3 coding sequence is TGTGCCAGCAGTTCCGATGGGAATCAGCCCCAGCATTTT.

This clonotype was detected ten times or more. This rearrangement joins TRBV12-3 or TRBV12-4 to TRBJ1-1; no reliable D call. V gave up 3 bases and J gave up 4 bases, with 9 bases separating them. The length of the CDR3 is 13 residues. CDR3 protein: CASSFGFVTEAFF. CDR3 nucleotides: TGTGCCAGCAGTTTCGGGTTTGTCACTGAAGCTTTCTTT.

This clonotype has only a few counts. The chain joins TRBV4-2 to TRBJ2-7; D is unresolved. The CDR3 contains 16 residues. From germline, CDR1 is LGHNA and CDR2 YNFKEQ. The V and J ends lost 1 base and 6 bases respectively, with 19 bases between them. The DNA for the CDR3 is TGTGCCAGCAGCCAAGGTAGGCGCAGCGAAGACGGCGAGCAGTACTTC. It yields the protein CASSQGRRSEDGEQYF.

The chain has TRBV7-3 and TRBJ2-6; 8 bases line up with TRBD2. Germline trimming cut 4 bases from V and 2 bases from J; bases unmatched to any gene: 4. The germline V gene has CDR1 SGHTA and CDR2 FQGTGA. This CDR3 has 16 amino acids. This chain's CDR3 is CASSSRGGTGANVLTF. CDR3 DNA: TGTGCCAGCAGCTCCCGGGGGGGCACTGGGGCCAACGTCCTGACTTTC.